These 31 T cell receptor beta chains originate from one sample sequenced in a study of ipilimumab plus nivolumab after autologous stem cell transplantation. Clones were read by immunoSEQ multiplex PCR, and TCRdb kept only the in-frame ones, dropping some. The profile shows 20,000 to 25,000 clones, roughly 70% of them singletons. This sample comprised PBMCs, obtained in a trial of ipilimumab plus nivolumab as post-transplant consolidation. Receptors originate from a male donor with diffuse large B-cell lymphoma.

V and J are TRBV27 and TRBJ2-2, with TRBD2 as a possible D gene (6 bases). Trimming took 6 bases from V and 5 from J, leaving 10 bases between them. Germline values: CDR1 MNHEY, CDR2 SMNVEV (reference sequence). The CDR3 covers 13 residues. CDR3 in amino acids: CASSYGGTGELFF. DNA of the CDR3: TGTGCCAGCAGCTACGGAGGGACCGGGGAGCTGTTTTTT.

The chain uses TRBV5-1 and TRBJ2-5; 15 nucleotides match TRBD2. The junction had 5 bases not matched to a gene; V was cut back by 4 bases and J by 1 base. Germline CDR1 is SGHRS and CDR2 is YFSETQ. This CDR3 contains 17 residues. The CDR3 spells CASSPGLAGGVQETQYF. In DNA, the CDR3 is TGCGCCAGCAGCCCGGGACTAGCGGGAGGAGTCCAAGAGACCCAGTACTTC.

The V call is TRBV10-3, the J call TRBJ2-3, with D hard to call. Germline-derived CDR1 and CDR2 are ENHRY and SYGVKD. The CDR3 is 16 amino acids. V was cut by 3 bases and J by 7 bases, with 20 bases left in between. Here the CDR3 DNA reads TGTGCCATCAGTGACCCCTCGCAGCTCCGAGGAAATACGCAGTATTTT. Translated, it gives CAISDPSQLRGNTQYF.

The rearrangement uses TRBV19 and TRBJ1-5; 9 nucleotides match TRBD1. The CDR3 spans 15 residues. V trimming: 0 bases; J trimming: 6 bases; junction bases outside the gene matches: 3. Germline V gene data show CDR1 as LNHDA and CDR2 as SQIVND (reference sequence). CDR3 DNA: TGTGCCAGTAGTATAGATCTGACAGGGGGTCAGCCCCAGCATTTT. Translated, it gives CASSIDLTGGQPQHF.

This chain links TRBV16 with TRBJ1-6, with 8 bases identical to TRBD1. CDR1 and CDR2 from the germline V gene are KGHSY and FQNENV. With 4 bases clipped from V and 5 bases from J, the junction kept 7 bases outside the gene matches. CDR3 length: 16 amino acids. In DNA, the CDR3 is TGTGCCAGCAGCCGGGGCGGGGGACAGGATAATTCACCCCTCCACTTT. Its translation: CASSRGGGQDNSPLHF. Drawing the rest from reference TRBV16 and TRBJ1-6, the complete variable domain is GEEVAQTPKHLVRGEGQKAKLYCAPIKGHSYVFWYQQVLKNEFKFLISFQNENVFDETGMPKERFSAKCLPNSPCSLEIQATKLEDSAVYFCASSRGGGQDNSPLHFGNGTRLTVT.

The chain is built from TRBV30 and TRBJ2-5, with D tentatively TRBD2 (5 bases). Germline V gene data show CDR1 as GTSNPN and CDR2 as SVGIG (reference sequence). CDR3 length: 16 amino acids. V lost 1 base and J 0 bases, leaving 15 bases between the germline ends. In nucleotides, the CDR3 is TGTGCCTGGAGTGGAGGGCCCTGGGGAAACCAAGAGACCCAGTACTTC. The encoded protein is CAWSGGPWGNQETQYF.

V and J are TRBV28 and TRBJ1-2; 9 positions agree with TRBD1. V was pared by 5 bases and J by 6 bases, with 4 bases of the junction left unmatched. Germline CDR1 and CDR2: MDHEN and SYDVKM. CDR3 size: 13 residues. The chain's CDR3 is CASSGDRVDGYTF. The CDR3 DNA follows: TGTGCCAGCAGTGGGGACAGGGTAGATGGCTACACCTTC.

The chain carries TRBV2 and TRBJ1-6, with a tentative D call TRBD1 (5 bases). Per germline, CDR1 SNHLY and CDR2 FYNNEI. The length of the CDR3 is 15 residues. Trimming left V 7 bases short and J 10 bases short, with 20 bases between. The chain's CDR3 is CASTTGGAADSPLHF. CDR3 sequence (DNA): TGTGCCAGCACCACGGGGGGAGCAGCCGACTCACCCCTCCACTTT.

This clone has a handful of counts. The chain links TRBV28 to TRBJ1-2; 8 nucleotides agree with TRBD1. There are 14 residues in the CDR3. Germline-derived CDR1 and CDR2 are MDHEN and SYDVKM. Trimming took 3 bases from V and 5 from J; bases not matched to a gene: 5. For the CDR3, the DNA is TGTGCCAGCAGTTTTCTCGGGACAGGATATGGCTACACCTTC. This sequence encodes CASSFLGTGYGYTF.

The CDR3 bases are TGCGCCAGCAGCCAAGTGGATTTCATCCCAGGACACGCCTACGAGCAGTACTTC. This encodes CASSQVDFIPGHAYEQYF. This chain links TRBV4-1 with TRBJ2-7; maybe TRBD1 (5 bases). Trimming removed 1 base at V and 2 bases at J, with 21 bases between. Germline-derived CDR1 and CDR2 are MGHRA and YSYEKL. The CDR3 runs to 18 residues.

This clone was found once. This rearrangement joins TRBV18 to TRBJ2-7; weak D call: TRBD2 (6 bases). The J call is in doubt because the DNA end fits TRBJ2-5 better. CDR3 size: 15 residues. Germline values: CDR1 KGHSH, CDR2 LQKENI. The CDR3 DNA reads TGTGCCAGCTCACCACCAGGCGGGGTTGAGGAGACCCAGTACTTC. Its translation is CASSPPGGVEETQYF.

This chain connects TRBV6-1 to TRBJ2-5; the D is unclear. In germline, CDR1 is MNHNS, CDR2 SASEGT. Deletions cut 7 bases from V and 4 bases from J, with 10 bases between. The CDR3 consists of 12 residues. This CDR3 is CASTLTGETQYF. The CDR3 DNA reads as TGTGCCAGCACTCTGACGGGAGAGACCCAGTACTTC.

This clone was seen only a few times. The CDR3, as DNA: TGTGCCAGCAGCCCGCTCGCCGGGACTAGGAGCTCCTACAATGAGCAGTTCTTC. It is translated as CASSPLAGTRSSYNEQFF. The chain couples TRBV7-8 to TRBJ2-1; TRBD2 matches 8 bases. Trimming at V came to 5 bases and at J to 0 bases, leaving 12 bases not matched to a gene. The CDR3 consists of 18 residues. Per the germline V gene, CDR1 is SGHVS and CDR2 is FQNEAQ.

The chain's CDR3 is CASSQDPGLAGGNRRETQYF. The CDR3 nucleotides are TGTGCCAGCAGCCAGGATCCGGGTCTAGCGGGGGGGAACCGCCGGGAGACCCAGTACTTC. The chain combines TRBV4-2 with TRBJ2-5, with 12 bases matching TRBD2. Losses at the gene ends were 3 bases for V and 5 bases for J; bases not matched to a gene: 19. Looked up from germline, CDR1 is LGHNA and CDR2 is YNFKEQ. The CDR3 totals 20 residues.

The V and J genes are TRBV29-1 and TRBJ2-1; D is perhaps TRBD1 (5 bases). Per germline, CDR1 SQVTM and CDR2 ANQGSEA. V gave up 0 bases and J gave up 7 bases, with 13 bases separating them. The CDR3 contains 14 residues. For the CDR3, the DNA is TGCAGCGTTGAAGACGCGAAGGGGCGGAATGAGCAGTTCTTC. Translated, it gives CSVEDAKGRNEQFF.

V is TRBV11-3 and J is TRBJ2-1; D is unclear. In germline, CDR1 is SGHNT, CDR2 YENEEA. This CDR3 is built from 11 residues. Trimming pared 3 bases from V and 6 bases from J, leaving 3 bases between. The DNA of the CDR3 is TGTGCCAGCAGCTTCTCCAATGAGCAGTTCTTC. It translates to CASSFSNEQFF. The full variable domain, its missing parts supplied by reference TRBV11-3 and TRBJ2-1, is EAGVVQSPRYKIIEKKQPVAFWCNPISGHNTLYWYLQNLGQGPELLIRYENEEAVDDSQLPKDRFSAERLKGVDSTLKIQPAELGDSAVYLCASSFSNEQFFGPGTRLTVL.

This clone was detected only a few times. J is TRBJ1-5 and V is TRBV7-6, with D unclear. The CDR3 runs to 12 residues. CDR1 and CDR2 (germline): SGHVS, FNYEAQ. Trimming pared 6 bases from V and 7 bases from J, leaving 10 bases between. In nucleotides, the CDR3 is TGTGCCAGCAGTGGCCTGGCCCAGCCCCAGCATTTT. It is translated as CASSGLAQPQHF.

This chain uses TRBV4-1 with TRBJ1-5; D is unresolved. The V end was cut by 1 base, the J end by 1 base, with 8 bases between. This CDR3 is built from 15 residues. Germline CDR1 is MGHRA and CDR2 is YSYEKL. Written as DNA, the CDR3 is TGCGCCAGCAGCCAAGGTCCGGGGAGCAATCAGCCCCAGCATTTT. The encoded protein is CASSQGPGSNQPQHF.

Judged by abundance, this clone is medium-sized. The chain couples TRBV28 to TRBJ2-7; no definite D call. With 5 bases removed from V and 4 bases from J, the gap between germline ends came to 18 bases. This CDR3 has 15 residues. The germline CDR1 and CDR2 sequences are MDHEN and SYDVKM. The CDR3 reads CASSTRRAVRYEQYF. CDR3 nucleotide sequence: TGTGCCAGCAGTACCCGCCGCGCGGTGCGGTACGAGCAGTACTTC.

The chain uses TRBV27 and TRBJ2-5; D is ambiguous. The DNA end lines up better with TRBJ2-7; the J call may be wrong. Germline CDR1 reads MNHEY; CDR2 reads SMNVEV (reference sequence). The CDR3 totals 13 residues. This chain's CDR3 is CASSSAPWHEQYF. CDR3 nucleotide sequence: TGTGCCAGCAGTTCGGCCCCGTGGCACGAGCAGTACTTC.

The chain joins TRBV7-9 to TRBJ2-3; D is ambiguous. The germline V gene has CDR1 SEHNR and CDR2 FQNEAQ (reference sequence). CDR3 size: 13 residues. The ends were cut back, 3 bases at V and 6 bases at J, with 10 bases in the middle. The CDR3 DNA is TGTGCCAGCAGCTTGGGGTCGGCCGATACGCAGTATTTT. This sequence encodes CASSLGSADTQYF.

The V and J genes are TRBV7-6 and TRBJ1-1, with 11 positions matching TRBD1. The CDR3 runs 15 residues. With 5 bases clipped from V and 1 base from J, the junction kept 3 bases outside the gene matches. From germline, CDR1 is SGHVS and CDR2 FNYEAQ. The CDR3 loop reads CASSGGTGGNTEAFF. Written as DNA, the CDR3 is TGTGCCAGCAGCGGGGGGACAGGGGGGAACACTGAAGCTTTCTTT.

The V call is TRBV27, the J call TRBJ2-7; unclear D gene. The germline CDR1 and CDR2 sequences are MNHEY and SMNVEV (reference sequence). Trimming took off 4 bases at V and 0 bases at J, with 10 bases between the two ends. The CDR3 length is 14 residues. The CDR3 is CASSSLTYSYEQYF. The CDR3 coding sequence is TGTGCCAGCAGTTCCTTGACCTACTCCTACGAGCAGTACTTC.

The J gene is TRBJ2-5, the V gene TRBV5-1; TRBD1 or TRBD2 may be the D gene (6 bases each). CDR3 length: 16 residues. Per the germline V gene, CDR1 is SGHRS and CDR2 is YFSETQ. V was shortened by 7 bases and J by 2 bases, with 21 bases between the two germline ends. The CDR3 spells CASSSGGGTLQETQYF. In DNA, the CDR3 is TGCGCCAGCTCCTCCGGAGGGGGGACTCTTCAAGAGACCCAGTACTTC.

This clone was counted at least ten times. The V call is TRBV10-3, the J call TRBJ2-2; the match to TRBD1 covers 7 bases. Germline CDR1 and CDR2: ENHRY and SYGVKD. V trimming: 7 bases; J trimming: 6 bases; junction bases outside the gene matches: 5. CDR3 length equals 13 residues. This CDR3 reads CAINTGVSGELFF. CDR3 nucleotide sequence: TGTGCCATCAACACAGGGGTATCCGGGGAGCTGTTTTTT.

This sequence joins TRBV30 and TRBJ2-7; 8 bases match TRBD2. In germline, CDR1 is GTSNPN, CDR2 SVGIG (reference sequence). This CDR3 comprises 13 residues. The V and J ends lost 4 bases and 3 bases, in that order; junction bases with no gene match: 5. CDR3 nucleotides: TGTGCCTGGAAAACTAGCGGCAGCTACGAGCAGTACTTC. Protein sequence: CAWKTSGSYEQYF.

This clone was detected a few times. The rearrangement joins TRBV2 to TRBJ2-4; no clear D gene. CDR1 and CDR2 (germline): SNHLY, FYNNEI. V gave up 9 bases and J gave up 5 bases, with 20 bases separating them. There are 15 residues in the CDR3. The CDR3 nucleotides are TGTGCCAGTGCAAAGGTAGAGGCTGGGGAAAACATTCAGTACTTC. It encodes CASAKVEAGENIQYF.

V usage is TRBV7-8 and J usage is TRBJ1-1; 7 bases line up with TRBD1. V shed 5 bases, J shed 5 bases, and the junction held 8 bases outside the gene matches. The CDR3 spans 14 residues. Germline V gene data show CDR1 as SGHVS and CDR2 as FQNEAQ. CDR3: CASSLVEGATEAFF. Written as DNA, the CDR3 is TGTGCCAGCAGCCTGGTGGAGGGGGCAACTGAAGCTTTCTTT.

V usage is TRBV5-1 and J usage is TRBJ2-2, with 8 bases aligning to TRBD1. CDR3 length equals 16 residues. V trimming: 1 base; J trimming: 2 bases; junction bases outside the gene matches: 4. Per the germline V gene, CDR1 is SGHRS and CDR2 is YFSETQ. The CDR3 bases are TGCGCCAGCAGCTTGATCGGACAGGGCAACACCGGGGAGCTGTTTTTT. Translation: CASSLIGQGNTGELFF.

CDR3: CASSSPGQFSTDTQYF. The CDR3 coding sequence is TGCGCCAGCAGCTCCCCCGGACAGTTTAGCACAGATACGCAGTATTTT. This rearrangement joins TRBV5-1 to TRBJ2-3; possible D gene TRBD1, 6 bases. Germline CDR1 reads SGHRS; CDR2 reads YFSETQ. The V and J ends lost 3 bases and 0 bases respectively, with 14 bases between them. The CDR3 is 16 amino acids. Full variable domain (remainder filled in from reference TRBV5-1 and TRBJ2-3): KAGVTQTPRYLIKTRGQQVTLSCSPISGHRSVSWYQQTPGQGLQFLFEYFSETQRNKGNFPGRFSGRQFSNSRSEMNVSTLELGDSALYLCASSSPGQFSTDTQYFGPGTRLTVL.

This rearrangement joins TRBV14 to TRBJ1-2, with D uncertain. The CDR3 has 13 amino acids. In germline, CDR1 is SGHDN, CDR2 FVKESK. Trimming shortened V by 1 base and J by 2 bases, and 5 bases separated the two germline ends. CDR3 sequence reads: CASSQGGNYGYTF. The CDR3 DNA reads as TGTGCCAGCAGCCAAGGTGGAAACTATGGCTACACCTTC.